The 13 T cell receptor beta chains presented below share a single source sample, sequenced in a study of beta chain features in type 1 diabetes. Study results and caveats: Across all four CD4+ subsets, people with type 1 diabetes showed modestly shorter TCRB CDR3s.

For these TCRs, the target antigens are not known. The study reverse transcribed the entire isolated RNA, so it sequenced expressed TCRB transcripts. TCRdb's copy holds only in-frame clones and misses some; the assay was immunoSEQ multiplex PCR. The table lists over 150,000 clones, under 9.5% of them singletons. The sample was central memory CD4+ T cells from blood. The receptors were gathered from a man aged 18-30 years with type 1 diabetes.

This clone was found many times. For the CDR3, the DNA is TGTGCCTGCAACCTCCGGGACTCCCAAGAGACCCAGTACTTC. This gives the protein CACNLRDSQETQYF. The chain is built from TRBV30 and TRBJ2-5; TRBD2 might be the D (6 bases). Germline V gene lookup returns CDR1 GTSNPN and CDR2 SVGIG (reference sequence). This CDR3 is 14 amino acids long. Trimming removed 6 bases from V and 1 base from J, with 15 bases in between.

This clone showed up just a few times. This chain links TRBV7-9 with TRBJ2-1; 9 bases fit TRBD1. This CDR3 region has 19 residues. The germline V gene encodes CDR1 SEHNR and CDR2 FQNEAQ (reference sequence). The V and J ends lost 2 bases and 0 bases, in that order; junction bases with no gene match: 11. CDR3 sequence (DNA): TGTGCCAGCAGCTTAAGGGCAGCGGGGACAGGGAGCTCCTACAATGAGCAGTTCTTC. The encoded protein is CASSLRAAGTGSSYNEQFF.

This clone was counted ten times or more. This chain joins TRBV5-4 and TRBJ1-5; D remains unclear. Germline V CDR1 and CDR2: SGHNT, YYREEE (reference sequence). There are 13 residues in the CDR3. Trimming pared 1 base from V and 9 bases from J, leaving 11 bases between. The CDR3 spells CASSLSEGGPQHF. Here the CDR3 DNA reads TGTGCCAGCAGCTTGAGTGAGGGTGGGCCCCAGCATTTT. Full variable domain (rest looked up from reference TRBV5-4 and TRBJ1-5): ETGVTQSPTHLIKTRGQQVTLRCSSQSGHNTVSWYQQALGQGPQFIFQYYREEENGRGNFPPRFSGLQFPNYSSELNVNALELDDSALYLCASSLSEGGPQHFGDGTRLSIL.

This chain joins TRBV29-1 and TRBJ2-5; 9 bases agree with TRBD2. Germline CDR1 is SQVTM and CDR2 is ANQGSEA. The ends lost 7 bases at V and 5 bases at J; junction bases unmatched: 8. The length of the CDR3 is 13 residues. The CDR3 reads CSAKIAGAETQYF. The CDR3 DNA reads TGCAGCGCCAAAATAGCGGGAGCGGAGACCCAGTACTTC.

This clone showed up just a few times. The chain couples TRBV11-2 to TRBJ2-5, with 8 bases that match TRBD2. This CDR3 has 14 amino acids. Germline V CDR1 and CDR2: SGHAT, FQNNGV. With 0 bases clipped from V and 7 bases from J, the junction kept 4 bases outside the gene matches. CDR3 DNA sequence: TGTGCCAGCAGCTTAGACGGGGGGGCAGGGACCCAGTACTTC. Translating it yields CASSLDGGAGTQYF.

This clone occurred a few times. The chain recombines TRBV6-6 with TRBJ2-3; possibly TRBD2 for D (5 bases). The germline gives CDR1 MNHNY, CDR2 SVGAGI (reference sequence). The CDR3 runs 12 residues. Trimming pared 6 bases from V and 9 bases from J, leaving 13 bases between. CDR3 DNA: TGTGCCAGCAGACGGACGGAGGACACGCAGTATTTT. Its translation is CASRRTEDTQYF.

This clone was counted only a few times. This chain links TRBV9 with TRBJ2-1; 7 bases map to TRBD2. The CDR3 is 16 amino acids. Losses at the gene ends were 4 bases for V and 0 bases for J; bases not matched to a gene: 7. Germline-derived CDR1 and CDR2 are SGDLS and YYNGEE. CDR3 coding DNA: TGTGCCAGCAGCCTCCTGGGGGGGAGCTCCTACAATGAGCAGTTCTTC. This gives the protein CASSLLGGSSYNEQFF.

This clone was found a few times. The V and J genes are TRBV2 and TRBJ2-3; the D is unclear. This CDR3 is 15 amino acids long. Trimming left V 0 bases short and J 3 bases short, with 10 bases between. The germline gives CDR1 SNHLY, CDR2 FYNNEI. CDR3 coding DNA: TGTGCCAGCAGTGAAGCGTTAGGCAGGACAGATACGCAGTATTTT. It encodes CASSEALGRTDTQYF.

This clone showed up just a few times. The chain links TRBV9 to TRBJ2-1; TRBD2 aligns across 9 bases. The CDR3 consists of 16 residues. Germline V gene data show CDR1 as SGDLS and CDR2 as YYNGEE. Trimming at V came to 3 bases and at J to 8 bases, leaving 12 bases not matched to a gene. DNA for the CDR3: TGTGCCAGCAGCGCCTCCGGGACTAGCTTAGTGGATGAGCAGTTCTTC. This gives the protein CASSASGTSLVDEQFF.

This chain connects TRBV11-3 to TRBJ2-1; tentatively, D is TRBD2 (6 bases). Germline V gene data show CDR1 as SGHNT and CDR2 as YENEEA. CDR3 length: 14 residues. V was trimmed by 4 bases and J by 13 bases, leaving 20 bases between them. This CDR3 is CASSYLGAGGSQFF. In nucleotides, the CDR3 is TGTGCCAGCAGCTATTTAGGGGCTGGGGGGTCACAGTTCTTC.

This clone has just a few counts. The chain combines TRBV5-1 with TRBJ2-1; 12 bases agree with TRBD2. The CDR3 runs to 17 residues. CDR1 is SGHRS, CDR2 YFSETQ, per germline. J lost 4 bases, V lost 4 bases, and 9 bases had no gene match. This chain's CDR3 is CASSVAPGLAGYNEQFF. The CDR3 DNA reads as TGCGCCAGCAGCGTGGCACCGGGACTAGCGGGTTACAATGAGCAGTTCTTC.

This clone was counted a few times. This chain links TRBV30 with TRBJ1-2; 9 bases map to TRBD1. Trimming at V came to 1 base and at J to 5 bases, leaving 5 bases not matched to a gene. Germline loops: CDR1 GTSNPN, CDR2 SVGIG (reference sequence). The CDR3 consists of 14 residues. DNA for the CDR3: TGTGCCTGGAGTGCCAACAGGGGGCTTTATGGCTACACCTTC. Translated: CAWSANRGLYGYTF.

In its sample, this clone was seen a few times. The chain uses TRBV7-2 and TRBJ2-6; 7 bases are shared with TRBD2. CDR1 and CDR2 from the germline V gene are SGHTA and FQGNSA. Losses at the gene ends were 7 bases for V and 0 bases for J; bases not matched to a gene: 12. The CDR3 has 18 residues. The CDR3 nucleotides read TGTGCCAGCACCCCTCGGAGGGGACTACTCTCTGGGGCCAACGTCCTGACTTTC. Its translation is CASTPRRGLLSGANVLTF.